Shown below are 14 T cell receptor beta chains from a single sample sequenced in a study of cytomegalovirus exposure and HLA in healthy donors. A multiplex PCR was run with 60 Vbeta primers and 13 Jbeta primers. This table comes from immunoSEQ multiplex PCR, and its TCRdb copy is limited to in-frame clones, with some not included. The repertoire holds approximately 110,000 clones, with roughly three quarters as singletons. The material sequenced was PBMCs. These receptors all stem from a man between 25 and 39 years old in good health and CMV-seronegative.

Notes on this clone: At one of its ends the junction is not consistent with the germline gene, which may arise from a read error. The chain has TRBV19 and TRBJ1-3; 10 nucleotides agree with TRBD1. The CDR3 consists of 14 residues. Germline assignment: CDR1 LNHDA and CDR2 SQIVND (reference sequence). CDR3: CASSINAGTGARGF. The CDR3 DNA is TGTGCCAGTAGTATAAACGCCGGGACAGGGGCCAGGGGTTTT.

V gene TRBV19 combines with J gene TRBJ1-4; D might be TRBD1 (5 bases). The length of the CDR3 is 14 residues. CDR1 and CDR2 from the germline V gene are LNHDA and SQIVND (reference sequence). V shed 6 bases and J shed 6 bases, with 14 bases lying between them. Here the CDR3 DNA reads TGTGCCAGTAGACCCGCAGGGCAATATGAAAAACTGTTTTTT. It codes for CASRPAGQYEKLFF.

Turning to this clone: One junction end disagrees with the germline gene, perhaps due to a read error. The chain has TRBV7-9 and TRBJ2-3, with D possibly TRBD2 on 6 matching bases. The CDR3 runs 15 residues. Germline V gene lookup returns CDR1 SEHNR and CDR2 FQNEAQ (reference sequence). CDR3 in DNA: TGTTCCAGCAGCTCGCGACTAGAGAGCACAGATACGCAGTATTTT. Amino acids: CSSSSRLESTDTQYF. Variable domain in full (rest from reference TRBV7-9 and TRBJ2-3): DTGVSQNPRHKITKRGQNVTFRCDPISEHNRLYWYRQTLGQGPEFLTYFQNEAQLEKSRLLSDRFSAERPKGSFSTLEIQRTEQGDSAMYLCSSSSRLESTDTQYFGPGTRLTVL.

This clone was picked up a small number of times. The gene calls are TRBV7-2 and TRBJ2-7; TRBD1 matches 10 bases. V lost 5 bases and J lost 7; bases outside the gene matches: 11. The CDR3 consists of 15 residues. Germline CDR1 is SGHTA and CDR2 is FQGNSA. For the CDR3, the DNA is TGTGCCAGCAGCCTAGAAGGGACAGGGGTTAAAGAGCAGTACTTC. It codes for CASSLEGTGVKEQYF. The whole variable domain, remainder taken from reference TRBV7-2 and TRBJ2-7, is GAGVSQSPSNKVTEKGKDVELRCDPISGHTALYWYRQSLGQGLEFLIYFQGNSAPDKSGLPSDRFSAERTGGSVSTLTIQRTQQEDSAVYLCASSLEGTGVKEQYFGPGTRLTVT.

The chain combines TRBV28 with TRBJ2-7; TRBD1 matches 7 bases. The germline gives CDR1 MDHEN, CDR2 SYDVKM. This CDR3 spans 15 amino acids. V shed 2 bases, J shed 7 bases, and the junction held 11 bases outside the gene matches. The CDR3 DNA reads TGTGCCAGCAGTTTAGCGGACAGGCAGATTCGGGAGCAGTACTTC. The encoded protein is CASSLADRQIREQYF.

CDR3 protein: CASSEPTTSTDTQYF. CDR3 nucleotides: TGTGCCAGCAGTGAGCCAACGACTAGCACAGATACGCAGTATTTT. The chain joins TRBV28 to TRBJ2-3, with no clear D. Deletions cut 5 bases from V and 0 bases from J, with 12 bases between. This CDR3 has 15 amino acids. Germline V gene sequence: CDR1 MDHEN, CDR2 SYDVKM. Based on the CDR3 plus reference TRBV28 and TRBJ2-3, the full variable domain is DVKVTQSSRYLVKRTGEKVFLECVQDMDHENMFWYRQDPGLGLRLIYFSYDVKMKEKGDIPEGYSVSREKKERFSLILESASTNQTSMYLCASSEPTTSTDTQYFGPGTRLTVL.

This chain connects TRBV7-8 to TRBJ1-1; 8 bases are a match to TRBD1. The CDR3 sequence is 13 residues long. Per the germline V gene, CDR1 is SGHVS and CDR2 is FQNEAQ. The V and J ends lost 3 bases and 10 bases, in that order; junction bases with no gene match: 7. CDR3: CASSFGVGTGAFF. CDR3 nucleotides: TGTGCCAGCAGCTTCGGAGTCGGGACAGGAGCTTTCTTT. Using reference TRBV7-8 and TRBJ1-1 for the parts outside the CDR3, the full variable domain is GAGVSQSPRYKVAKRGQDVALRCDPISGHVSLFWYQQALGQGPEFLTYFQNEAQLDKSGLPSDRFFAERPEGSVSTLKIQRTQQEDSAVYLCASSFGVGTGAFFGQGTRLTVV.

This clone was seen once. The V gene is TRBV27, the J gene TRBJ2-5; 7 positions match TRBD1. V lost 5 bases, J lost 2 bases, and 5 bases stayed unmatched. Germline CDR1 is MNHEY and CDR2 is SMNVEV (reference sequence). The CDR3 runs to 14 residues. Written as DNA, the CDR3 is TGTGCCAGCAGTCTCCGGGACAGACAAGAGACCCAGTACTTC. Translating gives CASSLRDRQETQYF.

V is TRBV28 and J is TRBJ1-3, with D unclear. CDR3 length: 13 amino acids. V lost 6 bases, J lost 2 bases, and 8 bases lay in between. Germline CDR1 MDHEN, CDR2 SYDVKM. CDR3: CASSRLAGNTIYF. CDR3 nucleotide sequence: TGTGCCAGCAGCCGGTTAGCTGGAAACACCATATATTTT.

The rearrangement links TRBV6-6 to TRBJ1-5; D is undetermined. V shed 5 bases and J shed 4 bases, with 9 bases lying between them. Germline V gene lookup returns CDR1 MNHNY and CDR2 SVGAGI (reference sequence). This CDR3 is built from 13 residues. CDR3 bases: TGTGCCAGCAGTCGACGGGAAAATCAGCCCCAGCATTTT. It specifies CASSRRENQPQHF.

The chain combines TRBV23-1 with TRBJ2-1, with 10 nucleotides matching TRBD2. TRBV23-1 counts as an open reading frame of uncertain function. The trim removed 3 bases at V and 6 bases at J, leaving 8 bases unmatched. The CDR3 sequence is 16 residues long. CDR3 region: CASSQSGTSDINEQFF. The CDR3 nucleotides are TGCGCCAGCAGTCAGTCCGGGACTAGCGATATCAATGAGCAGTTCTTC.

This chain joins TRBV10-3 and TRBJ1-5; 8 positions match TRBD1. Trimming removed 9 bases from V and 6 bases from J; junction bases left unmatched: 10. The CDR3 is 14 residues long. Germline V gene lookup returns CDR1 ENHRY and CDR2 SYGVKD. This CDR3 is CAIAKTGERQPQHF. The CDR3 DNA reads TGTGCCATTGCTAAGACAGGGGAGCGTCAGCCCCAGCATTTT.

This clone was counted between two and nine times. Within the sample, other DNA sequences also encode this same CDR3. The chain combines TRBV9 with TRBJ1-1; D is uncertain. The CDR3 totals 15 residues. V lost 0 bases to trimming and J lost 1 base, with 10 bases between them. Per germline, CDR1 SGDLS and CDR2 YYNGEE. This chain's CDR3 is CASSVGGRPNTEAFF. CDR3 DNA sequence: TGTGCCAGCAGCGTAGGCGGCAGACCGAACACTGAAGCTTTCTTT.

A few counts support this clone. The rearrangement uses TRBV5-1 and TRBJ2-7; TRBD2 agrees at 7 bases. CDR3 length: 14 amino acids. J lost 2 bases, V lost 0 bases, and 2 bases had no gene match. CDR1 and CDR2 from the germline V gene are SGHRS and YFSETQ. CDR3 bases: TGCGCCAGCAGCTTGGGCGGGGGACCCTACGAGCAGTACTTC. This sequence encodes CASSLGGGPYEQYF.